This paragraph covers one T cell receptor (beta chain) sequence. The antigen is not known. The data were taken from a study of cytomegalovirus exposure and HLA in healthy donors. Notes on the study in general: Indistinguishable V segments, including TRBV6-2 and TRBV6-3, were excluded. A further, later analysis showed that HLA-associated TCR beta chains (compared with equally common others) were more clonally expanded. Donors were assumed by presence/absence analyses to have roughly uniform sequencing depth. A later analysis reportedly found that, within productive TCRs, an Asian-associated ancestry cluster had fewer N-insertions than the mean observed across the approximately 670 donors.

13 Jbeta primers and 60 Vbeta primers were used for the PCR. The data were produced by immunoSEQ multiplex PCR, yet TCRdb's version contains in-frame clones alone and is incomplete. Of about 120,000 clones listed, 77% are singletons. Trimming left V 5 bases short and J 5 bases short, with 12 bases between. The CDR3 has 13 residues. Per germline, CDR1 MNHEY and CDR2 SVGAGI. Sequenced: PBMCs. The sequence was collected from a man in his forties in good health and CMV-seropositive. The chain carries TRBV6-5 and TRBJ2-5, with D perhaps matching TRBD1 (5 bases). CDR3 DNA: TGTGCCAGCAGTAAGCAGGGTGCCGAGACCCAGTACTTC. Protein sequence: CASSKQGAETQYF.